Following are 17 T cell receptor beta chains from one sample sequenced in a study of cytomegalovirus exposure and HLA in healthy donors. Both 60 Vbeta primers and 13 Jbeta primers went into the PCR. TCRdb's table, derived via immunoSEQ multiplex PCR, lists solely in-frame clones and lacks some. The sample consists of a few hundred thousand clones, about 82% of them appearing once. The sample was PBMCs. Receptor source: a young man in good health and CMV-seronegative.

V usage is TRBV7-3 and J usage is TRBJ2-1; D is ambiguous. The germline V gene has CDR1 SGHTA and CDR2 FQGTGA. Trimming took 0 bases from V and 0 from J, leaving 9 bases between them. The CDR3 consists of 16 residues. CDR3 in amino acids: CASSLTARSSYNEQFF. The CDR3 bases are TGTGCCAGCAGCTTAACTGCAAGGAGCTCCTACAATGAGCAGTTCTTC.

The rearrangement joins TRBV13 to TRBJ2-7, with 9 bases that match TRBD1. V was pared by 2 bases and J by 3 bases, with 2 bases of the junction left unmatched. The germline V gene has CDR1 PRHDT and CDR2 FYEKMQ (reference sequence). The CDR3 consists of 14 residues. Here the CDR3 reads CASSLTGQGYEQYF. Written as DNA, the CDR3 is TGTGCCAGCAGCTTAACGGGACAGGGCTACGAGCAGTACTTC. Full variable domain (rest looked up from reference TRBV13 and TRBJ2-7): AAGVIQSPRHLIKEKRETATLKCYPIPRHDTVYWYQQGPGQDPQFLISFYEKMQSDKGSIPDRFSAQQFSDYHSELNMSSLELGDSALYFCASSLTGQGYEQYFGPGTRLTVT.

The chain couples TRBV19 to TRBJ2-3; D gene uncertain. The CDR3 is 12 residues long. CDR1 and CDR2 (germline): LNHDA, SQIVND (reference sequence). Between the trimmed V and J ends, which lost 4 bases and 8 bases, there was a span of 10 bases. The CDR3 loop reads CASSTSLGTQYF. The CDR3 nucleotides read TGTGCCAGTAGTACTTCCCTCGGTACGCAGTATTTT.

V gene TRBV11-2 combines with J gene TRBJ2-5; TRBD1 aligns across 9 bases. This CDR3 spans 16 amino acids. Germline trimming cut 5 bases from V and 5 bases from J; bases unmatched to any gene: 12. CDR1 is SGHAT and CDR2 is FQNNGV in the germline V gene. This CDR3 is CASSLSPGQGAETQYF. In nucleotides, the CDR3 is TGTGCCAGCAGCCTATCTCCGGGACAGGGAGCCGAGACCCAGTACTTC.

This clone came up once. The chain employs TRBV28 and TRBJ1-2; no reliable D call. Per the germline V gene, CDR1 is MDHEN and CDR2 is SYDVKM. The CDR3 covers 13 residues. V shed 8 bases and J shed 2 bases, with 12 bases lying between them. For the CDR3, the DNA is TGTGCCAGCTTAAAACAGATAAACTATGGCTACACCTTC. Encoded protein: CASLKQINYGYTF.

This chain joins TRBV2 and TRBJ2-5, with 7 bases that match TRBD1. CDR3 length equals 14 residues. V lost 5 bases, J lost 5 bases, and 8 bases stayed unmatched. Germline lookup yields CDR1 SNHLY and CDR2 FYNNEI. The CDR3 region has the DNA TGTGCCAGCAGTTTGACAGGGTTAGGGGAGACCCAGTACTTC. It translates to CASSLTGLGETQYF.

The chain carries TRBV7-8 and TRBJ2-7; 8 bases are shared with TRBD2. Germline V gives CDR1 SGHVS, CDR2 FQNEAQ. This CDR3 is built from 17 residues. Unmatched junction bases numbered 12, after V lost 5 bases and J lost 0 bases. CDR3: CASSLYERGISSYEQYF. The CDR3 coding sequence is TGTGCCAGCAGCCTATATGAGCGGGGGATTAGCTCCTACGAGCAGTACTTC.

The gene calls are TRBV25-1 and TRBJ2-5; possible D gene TRBD2, 5 bases. TRBJ2-7 matches the DNA end more closely, so the J call is doubtful. The germline gives CDR1 MGHDK, CDR2 SYGVNS. CDR3 length: 13 amino acids. CDR3 coding DNA: TGTGCCAGCAGTGACCGGGGAACCTACGAGCAGTACTTC. Protein sequence: CASSDRGTYEQYF.

CDR3: CASSLYGETNEKLFF. The CDR3 DNA sequence: TGTGCCAGCAGCCTATACGGCGAGACAAATGAAAAACTGTTTTTT. The rearrangement uses TRBV27 and TRBJ1-4; no clear D gene. The germline gives CDR1 MNHEY, CDR2 SMNVEV (reference sequence). V lost 6 bases to trimming and J lost 5 bases, with 16 bases between them. CDR3 length: 15 amino acids.

The rearrangement joins TRBV9 to TRBJ1-2; 10 positions agree with TRBD1. The CDR3 is 17 amino acids. Germline V gene sequence: CDR1 SGDLS, CDR2 YYNGEE. J lost 2 bases, V lost 3 bases, and 10 bases had no gene match. CDR3 sequence reads: CASSAGDRGFANYGYTF. The CDR3 nucleotides read TGTGCCAGCAGCGCAGGGGACAGGGGTTTCGCAAACTATGGCTACACCTTC.

This chain connects TRBV2 to TRBJ1-2, with a weak D call TRBD1 (5 bases). This CDR3 region has 15 residues. V was clipped by 4 bases and J by 4 bases, with 16 bases between them. The germline V gene encodes CDR1 SNHLY and CDR2 FYNNEI. CDR3 sequence reads: CASSVGLQGFYGYTF. As DNA, the CDR3 is TGTGCCAGCAGTGTAGGCCTCCAGGGATTCTATGGCTACACCTTC.

The chain employs TRBV7-3 and TRBJ1-6; 9 bases agree with TRBD1. The CDR3 has 15 amino acids. Germline CDR1 reads SGHTA; CDR2 reads FQGTGA. J lost 10 bases, V lost 5 bases, and 9 bases had no gene match. The CDR3 protein is CASSPGDRVGSPLHF. CDR3 nucleotide sequence: TGTGCCAGCAGCCCGGGGGACAGGGTTGGGTCACCCCTCCACTTT.

The V call is TRBV6-1, the J call TRBJ1-3; TRBD1 matches 7 bases. V dropped 4 bases and J dropped 0; count of bases not matched to a gene: 9. Germline V gene lookup returns CDR1 MNHNS and CDR2 SASEGT. CDR3 length equals 17 residues. The CDR3 protein is CASSAPKGQFSGNTIYF. In DNA form, the CDR3 reads TGTGCCAGCAGTGCGCCGAAGGGACAGTTCTCTGGAAACACCATATATTTT.

DNA of the CDR3: TGCGCCAGCAGTCAGGTAGCCCTTCCCGGCGAGCAGTACTTC. This codes for CASSQVALPGEQYF. The chain couples TRBV23-1 to TRBJ2-7; D not certain. Being an ORF, TRBV23-1 has a function that is uncertain. The CDR3 runs 14 residues. Trimming shortened V by 3 bases and J by 6 bases, and 15 bases separated the two germline ends.

The V gene is TRBV7-9, the J gene TRBJ1-1; 10 bases agree with TRBD1. The length of the CDR3 is 15 residues. The germline V gene encodes CDR1 SEHNR and CDR2 FQNEAQ (reference sequence). V trimming: 5 bases; J trimming: 1 base; junction bases outside the gene matches: 4. CDR3: CASSPWDRGNTEAFF. The CDR3 DNA reads TGTGCCAGCAGCCCTTGGGACAGGGGGAACACTGAAGCTTTCTTT.

The gene calls are TRBV18 and TRBJ2-7, with D tentatively TRBD1 (5 bases). Germline V gene sequence: CDR1 KGHSH, CDR2 LQKENI. This CDR3 contains 13 residues. Between the trimmed V and J ends, which lost 5 bases and 3 bases, there was a span of 11 bases. CDR3 region: CASSTTENYEQYF. The CDR3 DNA follows: TGTGCCAGCTCAACGACAGAAAACTACGAGCAGTACTTC.

This clone was seen a single time. V is TRBV5-6 and J is TRBJ1-2; possible D gene TRBD1, 6 bases. CDR1 and CDR2 from the germline V gene are SGHDT and YYEEEE. The CDR3 totals 14 residues. With 4 bases removed from V and 1 base from J, the gap between germline ends came to 11 bases. The CDR3 protein is CASSRKQGNYGYTF. CDR3 in DNA: TGTGCCAGCAGCCGCAAACAGGGTAACTATGGCTACACCTTC.